This T cell receptor (beta chain) is drawn from a study of T cell responses to AZD1222 COVID-19 vaccine. About this clone itself: Its specificity is not known.

Clones were sequenced by immunoSEQ multiplex PCR, and TCRdb holds only the in-frame ones, with some missing. The sample holds some 190,000 clones, 85% to 90% seen once. This CDR3 contains 14 residues. The ends lost 9 bases at V and 3 bases at J; junction bases unmatched: 10. CDR1 KGHDR and CDR2 SFDVKD come from the germline V gene. Study-wide points: Samples come after the peak T cell response, not at day 14. The CD4 TCRs associated with vaccination extended across spike and predominated at 160-218 and 743-854. Seropositivity was recorded at baseline in only six AZD1222 recipients.

The source of this sequence is an adult in good health. Sequenced material: peripheral blood, taken on day 0 of AZD1222 vaccination. The V gene is TRBV24-1, the J gene TRBJ2-7, with 7 bases aligning to TRBD1. CDR3 nucleotides: TGTGCCACCGAAAACAGGGGACGAGGCTACGAGCAGTACTTC. It yields the protein CATENRGRGYEQYF.